This entry describes one T cell receptor (beta chain). Its specificity is unknown. At the time of active disease, bone marrow was collected from every patient. The library was built from 400 ng RNA with molecular barcoded adaptors for alpha/delta and beta/gamma chains. TCRdb re-derived calls from the reads in MiXCR, one entry per CDR3 protein. The sample holds roughly 90,000 distinct CDR3 sequences; over 9% are singletons and the top ten take 15%. These data belong to a study of read filtering for tumor transcriptome and immune sequencing. Study as a whole: Transcriptome libraries were built from DNase-treated RNA.

Whole-study results and caveats: Approximately 79% of IR-seq clonotypes had a single read, yet these held about 3.6% of reads. IR-seq captured clonotypes deeper and more reliably than RNA-seq.

The CDR3 contains 19 residues. Germline V gene lookup returns CDR1 ENHRY and CDR2 SYGVKD. With V trimmed by 6 bases and J by 3 bases, 12 bases remained unmatched. This clonotype originated in a donor aged 40 or older with multiple myeloma. The sequencing sample was made of a population of CD138-negative cells sorted from bone marrow. The rearrangement joins TRBV10-3 to TRBJ2-2; 14 bases map to TRBD2. The CDR3 spells CAIRTAGTSGSPHTGELFF. The CDR3 bases are TGTGCCATCAGAACCGCCGGGACTAGCGGGAGTCCTCACACCGGGGAGCTGTTTTTT.